Listed here is a single T cell receptor beta chain. Its cognate antigen has yet to be identified. No base quality information exists; no much larger clone differs at one position. The immunoSEQ Assay, a bias-controlled multiplex PCR, was used to amplify TCRbeta CDR3 regions from genomic DNA. Concerning the study's data processing: The number of nucleated cells in each sample was estimated by amplification of reference gene primers within the assay. To quantify the absolute abundance of each unique TCRbeta CDR3 rearrangement, sequence reads were collapsed and filtered. Productive Simpson clonality was computed per sample as the square root of Simpson's diversity index over productive rearrangements. The clones in this table, taken by TCRdb from immuneACCESS, are in-frame only. Not every clone is retained; where verified, under half of the shortfall comes from an unresolved V gene, and the cause of the rest is unknown. That table gives V, J and clone size, and the DNA gave D and trimming. Across this sample there are about 140,000 clones, with roughly 88% seen only once. The ten largest clonotypes hold around 1.7% of the sample.

The data derive from a study of blood T cell repertoires in COVID-19 (dated by TCRdb to the early 2020s). In terms of the full investigation: The collaborator samples originated in the United States, Italy and Spain and spanned the acute and convalescent phases of COVID-19. The prospective study material was composed of cDNA or gDNA derived from T cells, B-cell-depleted T cells, or PBMCs. Subjects who had been exposed to COVID-19, were actively infected with it, or had recovered from it provided the deeply sampled blood TCRbeta repertoires that made up the dataset. The repertoires were released in a freely available public database meant as a resource for research on the immune response to SARS-CoV-2. The samples were drawn from the first 160 participants of the ongoing ImmuneRACE study and from over 950 subjects provided by 6 global collaborators. The sample metadata nearly always contained a de-identified subject ID, COVID-19 status, age in years and sex. HLA class I and class II types, where available, came from metadata supplied by the sample provider rather than from assay-based typing.

The paper's findings and limits, for the study overall: The quantity of clinical and demographic metadata differed by source and by participant and was supplied without curation.

Each collaborating institution followed its own protocols to collect whole blood in K2EDTA tubes. Collaborator samples were shipped for TCRbeta analysis as frozen whole blood, isolated PBMCs, or DNA extracted from either sample type. After removal of 4 bases from V and 4 bases from J, the junction retains 1 base not matched to a gene. The germline V gene encodes CDR1 SNHLY and CDR2 FYNNEI. The CDR3 has 13 amino acids, counting the end cysteine and phenylalanine. Only the CDR3 region is kept as DNA, spanning 39 bases read in frame from base 1. The receptor comes from a woman aged 50 to 65 with acute or convalescent COVID-19. The sequence is built from TRBV2 and TRBJ1-5, with 7 junctional bases fitting TRBD1. Sequenced sample: peripheral blood. CDR3 sequence: CASSAGQNQPQHF. DNA sequence: TGTGCCAGCAGTGCGGGACAGAATCAGCCCCAGCATTTT.